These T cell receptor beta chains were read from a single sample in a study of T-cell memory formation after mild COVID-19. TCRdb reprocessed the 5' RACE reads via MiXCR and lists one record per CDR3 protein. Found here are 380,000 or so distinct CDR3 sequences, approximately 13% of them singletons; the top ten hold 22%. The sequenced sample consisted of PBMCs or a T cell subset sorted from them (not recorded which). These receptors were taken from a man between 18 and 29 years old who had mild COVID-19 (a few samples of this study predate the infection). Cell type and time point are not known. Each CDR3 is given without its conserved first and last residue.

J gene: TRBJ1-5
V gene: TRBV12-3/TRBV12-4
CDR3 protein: ASRTGDDQPQH

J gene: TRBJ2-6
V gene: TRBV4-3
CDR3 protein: ASSHEPGTASGANVLT

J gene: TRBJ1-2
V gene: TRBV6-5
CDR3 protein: ASSYSIQGLGYT

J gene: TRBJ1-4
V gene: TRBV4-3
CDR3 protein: ASSLSGGEKLF

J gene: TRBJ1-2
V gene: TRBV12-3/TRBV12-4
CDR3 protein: ASSPFWEGYGYT

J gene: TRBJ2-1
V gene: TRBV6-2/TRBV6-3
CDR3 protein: ASSLLWGARDEQF

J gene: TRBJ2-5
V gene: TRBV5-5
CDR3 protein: ASSFTTVGLETQY

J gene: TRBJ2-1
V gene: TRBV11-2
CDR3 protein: ASSLAQPGFHEQF

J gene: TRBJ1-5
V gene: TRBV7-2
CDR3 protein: ASSPQGWSQPQH

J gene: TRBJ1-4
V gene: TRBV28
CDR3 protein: ASLGWTDNEKLF

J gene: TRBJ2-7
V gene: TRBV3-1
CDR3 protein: ASSQDSLGWKSYEQY

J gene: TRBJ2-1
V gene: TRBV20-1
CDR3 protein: SASWAEYSYNEQF

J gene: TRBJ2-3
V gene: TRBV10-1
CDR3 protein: ASSDRGGRSATDTQY

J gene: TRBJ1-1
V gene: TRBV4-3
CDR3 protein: ASSQANRGLTEAF

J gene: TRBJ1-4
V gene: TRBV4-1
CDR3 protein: ASSQKGGTTNEKLF

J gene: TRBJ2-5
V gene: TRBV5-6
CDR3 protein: ASSPPGVRETQY

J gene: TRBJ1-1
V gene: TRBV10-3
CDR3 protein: AISTGSHTEAF

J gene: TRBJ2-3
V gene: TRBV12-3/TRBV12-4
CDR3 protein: ASSYGTPRGTQY

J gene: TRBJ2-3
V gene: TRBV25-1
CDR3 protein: ASSESGGGTDTQY

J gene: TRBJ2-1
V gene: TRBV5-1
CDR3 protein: ASSLLTGHGPSYNEQF

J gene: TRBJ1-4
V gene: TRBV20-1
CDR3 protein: SAIGGGGNEKLF

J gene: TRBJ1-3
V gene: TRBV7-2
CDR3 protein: ASSFYMDSGNTIY

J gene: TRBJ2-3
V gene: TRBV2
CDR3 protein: ATSGGSTDTQY

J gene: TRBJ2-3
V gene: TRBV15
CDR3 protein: ATSSYTGLQDTQY

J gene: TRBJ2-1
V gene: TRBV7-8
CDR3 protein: ASSLAPGNNEQF

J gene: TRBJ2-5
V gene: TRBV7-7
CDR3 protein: AIGWETQY

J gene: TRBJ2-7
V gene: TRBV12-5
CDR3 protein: ASGLGPY

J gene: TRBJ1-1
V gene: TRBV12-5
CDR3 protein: ASGLVQGYTEAF

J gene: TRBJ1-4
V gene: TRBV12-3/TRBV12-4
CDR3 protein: ASSLGRGGENCF

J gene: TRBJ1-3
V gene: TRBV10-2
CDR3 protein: ASSESSGTGGNTIY

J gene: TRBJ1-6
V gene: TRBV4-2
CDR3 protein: ASSQVGINSPLH

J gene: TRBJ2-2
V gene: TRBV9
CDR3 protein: ASSVGGDVGELF

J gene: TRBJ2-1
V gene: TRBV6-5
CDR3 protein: ASSRLAGGRNNEQF

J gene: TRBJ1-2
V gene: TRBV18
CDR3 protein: ASSNRVDGYT

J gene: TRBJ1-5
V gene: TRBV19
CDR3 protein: ASSPRTGAGNQPQH

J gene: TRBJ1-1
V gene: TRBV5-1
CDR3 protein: ASSPLRVTEAF

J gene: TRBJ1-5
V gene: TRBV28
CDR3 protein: ASRLGSGDHQPQH

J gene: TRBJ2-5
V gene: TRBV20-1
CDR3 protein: SAFRGRLGETQY

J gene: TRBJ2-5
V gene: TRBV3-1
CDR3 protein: ASSPLGSGETQY

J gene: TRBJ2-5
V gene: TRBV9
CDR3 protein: ADWVSGWRACQETQY

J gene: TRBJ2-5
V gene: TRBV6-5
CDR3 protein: ASSSYSGRHQETQY

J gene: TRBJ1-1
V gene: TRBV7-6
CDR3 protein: ASSLFETRNTEAF

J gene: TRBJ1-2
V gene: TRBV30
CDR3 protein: AWSVSRGYT

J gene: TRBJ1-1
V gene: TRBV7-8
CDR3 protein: ASSARDRRRTEAF

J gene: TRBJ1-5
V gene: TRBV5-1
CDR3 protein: ASSLGSDSNQPQH

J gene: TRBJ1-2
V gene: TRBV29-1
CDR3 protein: SVWGTGNYGYT

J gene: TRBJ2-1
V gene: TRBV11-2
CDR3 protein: ASSLTRQGTYNEQF

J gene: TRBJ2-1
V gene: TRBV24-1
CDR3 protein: ATSDRTGSSYNEQF

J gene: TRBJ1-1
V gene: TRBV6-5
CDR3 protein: ASRWAGRTEAF

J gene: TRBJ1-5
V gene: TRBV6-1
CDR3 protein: ASTRRDRYQPQH

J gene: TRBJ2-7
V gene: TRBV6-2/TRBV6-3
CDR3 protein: ASSYGGGEYYEQY

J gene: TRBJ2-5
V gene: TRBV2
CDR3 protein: ASTEQRGSQETQY

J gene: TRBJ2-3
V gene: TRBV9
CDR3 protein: ASSVAPHGRGGPYTQY

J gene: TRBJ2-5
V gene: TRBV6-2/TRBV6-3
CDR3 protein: ASTQTGDQETQY